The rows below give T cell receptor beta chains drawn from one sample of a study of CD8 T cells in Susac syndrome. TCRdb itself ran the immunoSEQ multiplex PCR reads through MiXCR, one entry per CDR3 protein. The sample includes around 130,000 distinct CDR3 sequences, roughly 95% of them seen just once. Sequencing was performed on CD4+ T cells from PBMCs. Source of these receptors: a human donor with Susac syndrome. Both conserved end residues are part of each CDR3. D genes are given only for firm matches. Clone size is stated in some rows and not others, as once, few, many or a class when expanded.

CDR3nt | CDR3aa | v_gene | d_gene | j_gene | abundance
TGTGCCAGCAGCGCTAGCGGGAGGGCCAGCACAGATACGCAGTATTTT | CASSASGRASTDTQYF | TRBV5-4 | TRBD2 | TRBJ2-3 | few
TGCAGTGCTAATAGAGCTAATAATCAGCCCCAGCATTTT | CSANRANNQPQHF | TRBV20-1 | - | TRBJ1-5 | once
TGTGCCAGCTCACCAAGGACAGGCCCTAACTATGGCTACACCTTC | CASSPRTGPNYGYTF | TRBV18 | TRBD1 | TRBJ1-2 | -
TGTGCCAGCAGTTTAGACAGGGCCGTGAACACTGAAGCTTTCTTT | CASSLDRAVNTEAFF | TRBV12-3/TRBV12-4 | - | TRBJ1-1 | -
TGTGCCAGCTCACCGGGGGGAGAGCCCCAGCATTTT | CASSPGGEPQHF | TRBV18 | - | TRBJ1-5 | -
TGTGCCAGCAGCGTAGAGGAGGGGGCCCCCTACGAGCAGTACTTC | CASSVEEGAPYEQYF | TRBV9 | - | TRBJ2-7 | -
TGCAGCGCCGCTAGCGGGAGTTGGTATGAGCAGTTCTTC | CSAASGSWYEQFF | TRBV29-1 | TRBD2 | TRBJ2-1 | -
TGTGCCAGCACCCTAGGAAAGGGGGGAGAGACCCAGTACTTC | CASTLGKGGETQYF | TRBV12-3/TRBV12-4 | - | TRBJ2-5 | -
TGTGCCAGCCGCAGGACAGATGCCGGGGAGCTGTTTTTT | CASRRTDAGELFF | TRBV6-6 | - | TRBJ2-2 | once
TGCGCCAGCAGCGGCGGCAGCCGGGAGTACACCGGGGAGCTGTTTTTT | CASSGGSREYTGELFF | TRBV4-1 | - | TRBJ2-2 | -
TGTGCCAGCAGTCCCGCGCGAAGCACAGATACGCAGTATTTT | CASSPARSTDTQYF | TRBV12-3/TRBV12-4 | - | TRBJ2-3 | -
TGCGCCAGCGGTAATTGGGTTGAGCAGTTCTTC | CASGNWVEQFF | TRBV4-1 | - | TRBJ2-1 | -
TGTGCCAGCAGCCCGGAGGGTCGAAATGAAAAACTGTTTTTT | CASSPEGRNEKLFF | TRBV7-9 | - | TRBJ1-4 | -
TGCGCCAGCAGCCCGGGACAGAGTTATGGCTACACCTTC | CASSPGQSYGYTF | TRBV5-1 | TRBD1 | TRBJ1-2 | -
TGTGCCAGCAGCTTGGGGGGCGGTTCGTACAATGAGCAGTTCTTC | CASSLGGGSYNEQFF | TRBV5-4 | - | TRBJ2-1 | -
TGCGCCAGCAGCCAAGTGGGCGTGGCCGCTGAAAAACTGTTTTTT | CASSQVGVAAEKLFF | TRBV4-1 | - | TRBJ1-4 | -
TGCAGCGTTCGGACTAGCGGGGGGTACAATGAGCAGTTCTTC | CSVRTSGGYNEQFF | TRBV29-1 | TRBD2 | TRBJ2-1 | -